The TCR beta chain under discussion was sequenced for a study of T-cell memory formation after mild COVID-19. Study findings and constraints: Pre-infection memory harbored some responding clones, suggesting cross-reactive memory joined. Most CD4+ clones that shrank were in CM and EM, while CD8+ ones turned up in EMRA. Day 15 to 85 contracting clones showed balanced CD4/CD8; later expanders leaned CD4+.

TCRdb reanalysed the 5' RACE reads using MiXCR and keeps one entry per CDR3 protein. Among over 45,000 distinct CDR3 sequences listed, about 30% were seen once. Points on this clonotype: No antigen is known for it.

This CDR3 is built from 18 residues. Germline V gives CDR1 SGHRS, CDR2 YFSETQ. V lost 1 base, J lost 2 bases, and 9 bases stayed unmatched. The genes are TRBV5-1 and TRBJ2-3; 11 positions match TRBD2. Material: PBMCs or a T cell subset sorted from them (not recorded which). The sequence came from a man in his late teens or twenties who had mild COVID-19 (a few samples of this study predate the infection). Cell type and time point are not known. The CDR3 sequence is CASSLTSSGGLPTDTQYF. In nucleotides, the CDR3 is TGCGCCAGCAGCTTGACGTCTAGCGGGGGGCTGCCCACAGATACGCAGTATTTT.